This entry describes one T cell receptor (beta chain). Antigen unknown. With a J-beta primer mix and a sample-barcoded 5' primer, a second PCR ran roughly 6 to 11 cycles. No fewer than 3 million CDR3-containing paired-end reads came from each sample. Using its own MiXCR run on the 5' RACE reads, TCRdb lists one record per CDR3 protein. The sample carries more than 800,000 distinct CDR3 sequences, about 30% recorded once. This CDR3 has 15 amino acids. Looked up from germline, CDR1 is SGHRS and CDR2 is YFSETQ. V was pared by 3 bases and J by 5 bases, with 14 bases between. The record originates from a study of blood T cells in healthy people across ages. Points from the study as a whole: More naive CD4+ cells and higher diversity were found in long-lived than in aged donors.

Every participating donor contributed around 9.5 milliliters of peripheral blood through a draw. Isolation recovered at least 7 million PBMCs from every sample. Sequencing was performed on blood. The rearrangement links TRBV5-1 to TRBJ1-4; perhaps TRBD1 as D (5 bases). The receptor's source is a woman aged 80 or over in good health. CDR3 amino acids: CASSWNRPPNEKLFF. The CDR3 nucleotides read TGCGCCAGCAGCTGGAACAGGCCACCAAATGAAAAACTGTTTTTT.